This T cell receptor (beta chain) was recorded in a study of early T cells in non-severe SARS-CoV-2 infection. About the study: The sequenced material was bulk RNA from unsorted whole blood, and its chains were unpaired. The study's findings and limits: Comparison of clonotypes with VDJdb favored anti-spike CD8 responses while missing private and CD4 specificities.

This clonotype showed up many times. Its target is unknown. V was shortened by 3 bases and J by 6 bases, with 11 bases between the two germline ends. CDR3 length equals 14 residues. Molecules of cDNA were individually given unique molecular identifiers that were attached to them. TCRdb independently ran MiXCR on the 5' RACE reads; one entry per CDR3 protein. The table shows 55,000 or so distinct CDR3 sequences, with around 13% occurring only once. This receptor was obtained from an adult who was a healthcare worker with PCR-confirmed SARS-CoV-2 infection or an uninfected control (not recorded which). The sequenced sample was whole blood. The chain has TRBV12-3 or TRBV12-4 and TRBJ1-4, with D hard to call. CDR3 loop: CASSFWLSDEKLFF. The CDR3 region has the DNA TGTGCCAGCAGTTTCTGGCTATCCGATGAAAAACTGTTTTTT.